This T cell receptor beta chain appears in the sequencing data of a study of early T cells in non-severe SARS-CoV-2 infection. Study-level background: Sequencing targeted bulk RNA from unsorted whole blood, leaving chains unpaired.

Overall study findings and caveats: The VDJdb matching leaned toward anti-spike CD8 responses and overlooked private and CD4 specificities.

Unique molecular identifiers tagged individual cDNA molecules. TCRdb re-called the 5' RACE reads through MiXCR, storing one row per CDR3 protein. The repertoire holds about 36,000 distinct CDR3 sequences, with over 8.5% as singletons. V was trimmed by 1 base and J by 0 bases, leaving 10 bases between them. Germline CDR1 SGHRS, CDR2 YFSETQ. CDR3 length: 15 amino acids. This clonotype was picked up many times. Its antigen is still unknown. This rearrangement joins TRBV5-1 to TRBJ1-1; no definite D call. Specimen: whole blood. The clonotype comes from an adult who was a healthcare worker with PCR-confirmed SARS-CoV-2 infection or an uninfected control (not recorded which). Written as DNA, the CDR3 is TGCGCCAGCAGCTTGTACGCAGGAATGAACACTGAAGCTTTCTTT. Protein product: CASSLYAGMNTEAFF.